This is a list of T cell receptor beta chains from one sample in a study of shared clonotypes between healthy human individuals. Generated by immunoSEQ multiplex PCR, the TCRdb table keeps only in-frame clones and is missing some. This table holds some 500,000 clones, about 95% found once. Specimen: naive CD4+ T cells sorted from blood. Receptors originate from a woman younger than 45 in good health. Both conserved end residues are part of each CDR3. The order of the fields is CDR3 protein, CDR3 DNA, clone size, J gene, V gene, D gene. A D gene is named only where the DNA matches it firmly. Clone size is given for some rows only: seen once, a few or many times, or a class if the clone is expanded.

CASNQPGGRRELFF	TGTGCCAGCAACCAACCGGGAGGGCGGCGGGAGCTGTTTTTT	.	TRBJ2-2	TRBV5-6	TRBD2
CASSQEELAGVSNEQFF	TGCGCCAGCAGCCAGGAAGAGTTAGCGGGAGTGAGCAATGAGCAGTTCTTC	.	TRBJ2-1	TRBV4-1	TRBD2
CASSSTGIMNTEAFF	TGTGCCAGCAGCTCGACAGGGATAATGAACACTGAAGCTTTCTTT	.	TRBJ1-1	TRBV7-3	TRBD1
CASSLREGETQYF	TGTGCCAGCAGCTTGCGGGAGGGAGAGACCCAGTACTTC	.	TRBJ2-5	TRBV5-6	TRBD2
CASSLSGPYEAFF	TGTGCCAGCAGTTTGTCGGGACCGTATGAAGCTTTCTTT	.	TRBJ1-1	TRBV28	.
CASSLLKGPTGTQYF	TGTGCCAGCAGTTTGTTGAAGGGGCCGACGGGGACCCAGTACTTC	once	TRBJ2-5	TRBV28	.
CASSLLLGLNTEAFF	TGCGCCAGCAGCTTGTTGCTGGGACTGAACACTGAAGCTTTCTTT	.	TRBJ1-1	TRBV5-1	.
CASSLLEGFRYF	TGTGCCAGCAGTTTGCTCGAGGGTTTTCGGTACTTC	once	TRBJ2-7	TRBV28	.
CASSSHRSGSSGEQFF	TGCGCCAGCAGTTCTCACCGGAGCGGGAGTTCCGGTGAGCAGTTCTTC	once	TRBJ2-1	TRBV10-1	TRBD2
CASRLGGSPEQFF	TGTGCCAGCAGATTAGGGGGTTCTCCCGAGCAGTTCTTC	.	TRBJ2-1	TRBV28	.
CASRRDSFKNIQYF	TGTGCCAGCAGGCGGGACAGTTTTAAAAACATTCAGTACTTC	.	TRBJ2-4	TRBV2	.
CASSLVGGTQNTEAFF	TGTGCCAGCAGCTTGGTTGGTGGGACGCAGAACACTGAAGCTTTCTTT	.	TRBJ1-1	TRBV5-6	.
CATSTNRQGANEQYF	TGTGCCACCAGCACCAATCGGCAGGGGGCCAACGAGCAGTACTTC	.	TRBJ2-7	TRBV15	TRBD1
CASSLRNAGGRAFIDTQYF	TGTGCCAGCAGCTTAAGGAACGCCGGGGGGAGGGCCTTTATAGATACGCAGTATTTT	.	TRBJ2-3	TRBV11-2	TRBD2
CATSAQGTAYEQYF	TGTGCCACCAGCGCACAGGGGACAGCTTACGAGCAGTACTTC	.	TRBJ2-7	TRBV15	TRBD1
CASRVEGGTEAFF	TGTGCCAGCAGAGTGGAGGGAGGCACTGAAGCTTTCTTT	.	TRBJ1-1	TRBV2	.
CASSYSAEANTGELFF	TGTGCCAGCAGTTACTCGGCAGAAGCGAACACCGGGGAGCTGTTTTTT	once	TRBJ2-2	TRBV6-5	.
CASSLVSGRGEETQYF	TGCGCCAGCAGCTTGGTCAGCGGGAGAGGGGAAGAGACCCAGTACTTC	.	TRBJ2-5	TRBV5-1	TRBD2
CASSEDSKETQYF	TGTGCCAGCAGTGAGGACAGTAAAGAGACCCAGTACTTC	.	TRBJ2-5	TRBV2	.
CASSEREGEDTGELFF	TGTGCCAGCAGCGAGCGGGAGGGGGAAGACACCGGGGAGCTGTTTTTT	once	TRBJ2-2	TRBV6-8	TRBD2
CAGGQGGNEQYF	TGTGCCGGAGGACAGGGAGGAAACGAGCAGTACTTC	.	TRBJ2-7	TRBV6-4	TRBD1
CASSEGTSYTGELFF	TGCGCCAGCAGCGAAGGGACTAGCTACACCGGGGAGCTGTTTTTT	.	TRBJ2-2	TRBV5-1	TRBD2
CASSDISSGVSGNTIYF	TGCGCCAGCAGTGATATTTCGTCGGGCGTCTCTGGAAACACCATATATTTT	.	TRBJ1-3	TRBV10-2	.
CASRPGGSGANVLTF	TGTGCCAGCAGACCTGGGGGCTCTGGGGCCAACGTCCTGACTTTC	.	TRBJ2-6	TRBV6-5	.